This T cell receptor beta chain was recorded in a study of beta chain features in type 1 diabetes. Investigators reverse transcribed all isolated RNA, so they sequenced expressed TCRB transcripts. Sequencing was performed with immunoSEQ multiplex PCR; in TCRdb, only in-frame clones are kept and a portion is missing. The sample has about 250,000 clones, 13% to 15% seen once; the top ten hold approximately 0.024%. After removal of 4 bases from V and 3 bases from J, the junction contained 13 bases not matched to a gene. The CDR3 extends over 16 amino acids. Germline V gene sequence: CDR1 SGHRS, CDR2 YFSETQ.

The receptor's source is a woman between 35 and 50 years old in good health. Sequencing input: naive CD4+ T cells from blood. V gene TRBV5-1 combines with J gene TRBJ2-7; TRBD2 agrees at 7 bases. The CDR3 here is CASSRRVAGRIYEQYF. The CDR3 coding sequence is TGCGCCAGCAGCCGGCGGGTAGCGGGCAGGATCTACGAGCAGTACTTC.